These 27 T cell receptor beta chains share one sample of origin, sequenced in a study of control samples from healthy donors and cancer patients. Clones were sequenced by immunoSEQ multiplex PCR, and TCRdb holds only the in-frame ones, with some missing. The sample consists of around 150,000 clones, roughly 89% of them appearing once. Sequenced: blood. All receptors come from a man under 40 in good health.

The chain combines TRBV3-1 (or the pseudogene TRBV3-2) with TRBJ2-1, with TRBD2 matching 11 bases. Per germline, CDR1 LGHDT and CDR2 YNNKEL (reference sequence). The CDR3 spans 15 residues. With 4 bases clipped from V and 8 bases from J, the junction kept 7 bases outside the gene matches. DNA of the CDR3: TGTGCCAGCAGCCTCGTAGCGGGGGGGCCCCATGAGCAGTTCTTC. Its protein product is CASSLVAGGPHEQFF.

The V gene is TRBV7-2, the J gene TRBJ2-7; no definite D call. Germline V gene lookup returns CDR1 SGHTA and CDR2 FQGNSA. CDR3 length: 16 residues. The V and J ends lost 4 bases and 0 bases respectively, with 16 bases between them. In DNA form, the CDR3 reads TGTGCCAGCAGCTCCGGGTTGGGCCGAGGCTCCTACGAGCAGTACTTC. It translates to CASSSGLGRGSYEQYF.

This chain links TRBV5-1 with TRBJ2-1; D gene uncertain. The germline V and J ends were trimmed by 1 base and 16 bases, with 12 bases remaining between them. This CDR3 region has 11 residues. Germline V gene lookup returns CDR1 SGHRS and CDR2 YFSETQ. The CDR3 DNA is TGCGCCAGCAGCTTGTTCCCTTTAGTTTTCTTC. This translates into CASSLFPLVFF.

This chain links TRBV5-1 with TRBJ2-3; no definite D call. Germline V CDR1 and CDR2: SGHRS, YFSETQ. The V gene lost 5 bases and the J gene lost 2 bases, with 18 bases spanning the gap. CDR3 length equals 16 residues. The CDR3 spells CASSFHEVLPTDTQYF. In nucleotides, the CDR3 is TGCGCCAGCAGTTTCCATGAGGTCCTGCCCACAGATACGCAGTATTTT.

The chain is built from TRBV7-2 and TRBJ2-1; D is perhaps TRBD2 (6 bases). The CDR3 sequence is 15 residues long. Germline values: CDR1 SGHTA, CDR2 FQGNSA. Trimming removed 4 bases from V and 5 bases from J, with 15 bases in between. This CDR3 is CASSSHLTSNNEQFF. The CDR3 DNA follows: TGTGCCAGCAGCTCCCACCTCACTAGCAACAATGAGCAGTTCTTC.

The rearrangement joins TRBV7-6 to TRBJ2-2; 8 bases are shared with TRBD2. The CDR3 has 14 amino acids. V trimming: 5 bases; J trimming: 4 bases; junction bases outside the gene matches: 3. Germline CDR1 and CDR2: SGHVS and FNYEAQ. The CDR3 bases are TGTGCCAGCAGCCCGACTAGCGCCACCGGGGAGCTGTTTTTT. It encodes CASSPTSATGELFF.

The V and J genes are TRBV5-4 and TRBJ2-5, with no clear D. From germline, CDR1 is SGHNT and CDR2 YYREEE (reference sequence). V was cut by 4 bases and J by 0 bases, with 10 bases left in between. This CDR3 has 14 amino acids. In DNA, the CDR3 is TGTGCCAGCAGCCCGGACGCCAACCAAGAGACCCAGTACTTC. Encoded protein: CASSPDANQETQYF.

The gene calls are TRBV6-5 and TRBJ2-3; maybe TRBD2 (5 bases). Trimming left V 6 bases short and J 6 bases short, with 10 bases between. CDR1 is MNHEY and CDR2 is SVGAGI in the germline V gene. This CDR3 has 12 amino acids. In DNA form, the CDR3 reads TGTGCCAGCAGACCCACGGGGGATACGCAGTATTTT. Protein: CASRPTGDTQYF.

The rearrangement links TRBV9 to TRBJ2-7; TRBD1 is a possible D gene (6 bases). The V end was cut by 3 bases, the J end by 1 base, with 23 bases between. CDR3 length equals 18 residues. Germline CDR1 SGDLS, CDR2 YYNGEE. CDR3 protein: CASSGLRDTFFASYEQYF. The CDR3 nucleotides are TGTGCCAGCAGCGGGCTCCGGGACACTTTTTTCGCTTCCTACGAGCAGTACTTC.

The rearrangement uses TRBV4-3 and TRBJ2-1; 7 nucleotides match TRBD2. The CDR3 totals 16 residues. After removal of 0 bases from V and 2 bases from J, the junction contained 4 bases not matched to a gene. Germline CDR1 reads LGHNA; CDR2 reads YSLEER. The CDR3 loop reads CASSQDLAETYNEQFF. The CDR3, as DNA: TGCGCCAGCAGCCAAGATCTAGCGGAGACCTACAATGAGCAGTTCTTC.

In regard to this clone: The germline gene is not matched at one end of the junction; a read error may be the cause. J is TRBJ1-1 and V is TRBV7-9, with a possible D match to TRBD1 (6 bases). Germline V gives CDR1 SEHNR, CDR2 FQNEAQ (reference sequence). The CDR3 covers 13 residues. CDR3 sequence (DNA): TGTGCCAGCGGCTTACAGGGGAACACTGAAGCTTTCTTT. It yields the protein CASGLQGNTEAFF.

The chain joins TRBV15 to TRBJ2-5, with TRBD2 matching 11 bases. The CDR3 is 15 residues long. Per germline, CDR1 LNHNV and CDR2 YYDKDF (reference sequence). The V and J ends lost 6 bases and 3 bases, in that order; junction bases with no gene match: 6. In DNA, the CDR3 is TGTGCCACCAGTCACCGACTAGCGGGGAAAGAGACCCAGTACTTC. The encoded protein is CATSHRLAGKETQYF.

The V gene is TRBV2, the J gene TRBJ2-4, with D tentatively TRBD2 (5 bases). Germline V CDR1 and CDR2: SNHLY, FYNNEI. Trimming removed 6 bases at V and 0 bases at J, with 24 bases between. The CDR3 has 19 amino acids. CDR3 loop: CASRETNGLPGLAKNIQYF. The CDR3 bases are TGTGCCAGCAGGGAGACGAATGGACTCCCCGGTTTAGCCAAAAACATTCAGTACTTC.

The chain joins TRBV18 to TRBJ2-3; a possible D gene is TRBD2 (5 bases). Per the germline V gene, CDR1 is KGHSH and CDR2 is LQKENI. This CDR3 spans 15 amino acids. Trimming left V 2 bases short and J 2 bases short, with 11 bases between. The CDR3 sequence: CASSPNRGTTDTQYF. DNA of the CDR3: TGTGCCAGCTCACCAAACCGGGGTACCACAGATACGCAGTATTTT. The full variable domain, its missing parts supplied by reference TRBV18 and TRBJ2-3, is NAGVMQNPRHLVRRRGQEARLRCSPMKGHSHVYWYRQLPEEGLKFMVYLQKENIIDESGMPKERFSAEFPKEGPSILRIQQVVRGDSAAYFCASSPNRGTTDTQYFGPGTRLTVL.

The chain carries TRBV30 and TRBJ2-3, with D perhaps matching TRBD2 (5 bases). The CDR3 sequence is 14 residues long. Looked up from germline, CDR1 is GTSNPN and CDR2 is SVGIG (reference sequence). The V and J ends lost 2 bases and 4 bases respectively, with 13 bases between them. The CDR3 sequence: CAWSRFEGADTQYF. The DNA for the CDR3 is TGTGCCTGGAGTAGGTTTGAGGGTGCAGATACGCAGTATTTT.

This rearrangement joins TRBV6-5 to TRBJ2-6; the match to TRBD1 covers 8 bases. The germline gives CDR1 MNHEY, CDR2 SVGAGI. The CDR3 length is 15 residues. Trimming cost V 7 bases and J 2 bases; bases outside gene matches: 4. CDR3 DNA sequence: TGTGCCAGCACCGGACAGGGAACTGGGGCCAACGTCCTGACTTTC. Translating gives CASTGQGTGANVLTF.

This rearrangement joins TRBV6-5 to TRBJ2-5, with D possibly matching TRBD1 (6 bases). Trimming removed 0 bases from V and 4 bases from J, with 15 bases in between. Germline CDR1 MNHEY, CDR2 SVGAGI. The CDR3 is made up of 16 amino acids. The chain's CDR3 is CASSYSRYRAGETQYF. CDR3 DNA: TGTGCCAGCAGTTACTCGAGGTACAGGGCGGGAGAGACCCAGTACTTC.

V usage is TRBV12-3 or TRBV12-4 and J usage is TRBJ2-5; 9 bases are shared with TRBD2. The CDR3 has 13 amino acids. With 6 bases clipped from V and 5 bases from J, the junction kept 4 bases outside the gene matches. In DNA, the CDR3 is TGTGCCAGCAGCCGGACTAGCGAGGAGACCCAGTACTTC. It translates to CASSRTSEETQYF.

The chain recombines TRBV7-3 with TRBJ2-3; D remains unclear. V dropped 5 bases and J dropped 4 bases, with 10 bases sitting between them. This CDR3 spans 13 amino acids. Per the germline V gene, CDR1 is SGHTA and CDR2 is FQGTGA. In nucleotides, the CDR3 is TGTGCCAGCAGCCTAAATTTGGCAGATACGCAGTATTTT. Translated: CASSLNLADTQYF.

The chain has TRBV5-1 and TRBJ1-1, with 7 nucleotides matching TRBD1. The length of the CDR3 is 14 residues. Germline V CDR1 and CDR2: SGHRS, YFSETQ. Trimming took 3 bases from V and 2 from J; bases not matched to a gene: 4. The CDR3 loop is CASSWGTANTEAFF. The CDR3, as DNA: TGCGCCAGCAGCTGGGGGACAGCTAACACTGAAGCTTTCTTT.

Here the CDR3 DNA reads TGTGCCAGCCGGGTGATGGCGGGGGACCGGTATGGCTACACCTTC. It encodes CASRVMAGDRYGYTF. This chain uses TRBV18 with TRBJ1-2; TRBD1 might be the D (5 bases). The CDR3 length is 15 residues. V was shortened by 8 bases and J by 5 bases, with 21 bases between the two germline ends. From germline, CDR1 is KGHSH and CDR2 LQKENI. Full variable domain (rest looked up from reference TRBV18 and TRBJ1-2): NAGVMQNPRHLVRRRGQEARLRCSPMKGHSHVYWYRQLPEEGLKFMVYLQKENIIDESGMPKERFSAEFPKEGPSILRIQQVVRGDSAAYFCASRVMAGDRYGYTFGSGTRLTVV.

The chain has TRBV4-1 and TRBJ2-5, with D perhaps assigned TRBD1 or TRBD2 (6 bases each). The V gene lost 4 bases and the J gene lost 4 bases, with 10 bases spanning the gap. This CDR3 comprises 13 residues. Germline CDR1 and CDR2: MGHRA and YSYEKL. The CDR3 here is CASSLGGRETQYF. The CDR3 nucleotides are TGCGCCAGCAGCCTTGGGGGGCGAGAGACCCAGTACTTC.

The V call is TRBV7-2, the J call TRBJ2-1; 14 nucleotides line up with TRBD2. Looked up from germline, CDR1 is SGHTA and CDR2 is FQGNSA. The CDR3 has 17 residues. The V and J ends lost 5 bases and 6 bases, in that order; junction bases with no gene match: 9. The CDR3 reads CASSRTSGGPLSNEQFF. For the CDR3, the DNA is TGTGCCAGCAGCCGGACTAGCGGGGGGCCCCTATCCAATGAGCAGTTCTTC.

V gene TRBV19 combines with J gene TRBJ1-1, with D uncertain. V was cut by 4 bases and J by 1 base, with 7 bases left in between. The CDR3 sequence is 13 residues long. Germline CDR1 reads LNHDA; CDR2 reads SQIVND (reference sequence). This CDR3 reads CASSTTPNTEAFF. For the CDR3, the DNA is TGTGCCAGTAGTACTACTCCGAACACTGAAGCTTTCTTT.

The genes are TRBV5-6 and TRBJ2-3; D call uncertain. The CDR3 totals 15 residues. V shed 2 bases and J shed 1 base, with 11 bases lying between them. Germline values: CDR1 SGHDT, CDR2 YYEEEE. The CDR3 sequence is CASSLDRVGTDTQYF. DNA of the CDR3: TGTGCCAGCAGCTTAGATAGGGTGGGCACAGATACGCAGTATTTT.

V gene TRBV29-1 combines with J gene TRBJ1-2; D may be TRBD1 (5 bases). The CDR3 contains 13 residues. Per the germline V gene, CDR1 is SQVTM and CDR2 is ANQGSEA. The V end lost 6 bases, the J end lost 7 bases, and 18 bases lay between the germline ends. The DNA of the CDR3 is TGCAGCGTACCCACCAGGGATAGCGGTGGCTACACCTTC. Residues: CSVPTRDSGGYTF. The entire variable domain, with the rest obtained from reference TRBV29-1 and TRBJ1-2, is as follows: SAVISQKPSRDICQRGTSLTIQCQVDSQVTMMFWYRQQPGQSLTLIATANQGSEATYESGFVIDKFPISRPNLTFSTLTVSNMSPEDSSIYLCSVPTRDSGGYTFGSGTRLTVV.

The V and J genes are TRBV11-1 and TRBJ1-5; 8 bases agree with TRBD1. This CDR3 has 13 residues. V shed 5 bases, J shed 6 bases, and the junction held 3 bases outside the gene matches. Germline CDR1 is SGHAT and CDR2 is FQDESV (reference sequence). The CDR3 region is CASSPDRAQPQHF. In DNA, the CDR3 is TGTGCCAGCAGCCCGGACAGGGCTCAGCCCCAGCATTTT.